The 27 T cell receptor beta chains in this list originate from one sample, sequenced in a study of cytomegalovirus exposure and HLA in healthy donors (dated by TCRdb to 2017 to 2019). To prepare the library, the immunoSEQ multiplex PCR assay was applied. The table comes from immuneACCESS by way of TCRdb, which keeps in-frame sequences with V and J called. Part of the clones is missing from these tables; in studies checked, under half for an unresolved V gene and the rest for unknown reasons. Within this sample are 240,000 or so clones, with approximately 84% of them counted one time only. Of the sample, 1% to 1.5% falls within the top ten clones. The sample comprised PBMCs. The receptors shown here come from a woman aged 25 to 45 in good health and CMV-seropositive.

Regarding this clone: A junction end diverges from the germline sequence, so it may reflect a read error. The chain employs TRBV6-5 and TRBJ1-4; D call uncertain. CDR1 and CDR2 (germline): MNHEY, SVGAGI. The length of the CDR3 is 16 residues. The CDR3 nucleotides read TGTGCCAGCAGTTACTCTGGAGGACCAACTAGTGAAAAACTGTTTTTT. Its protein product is CASSYSGGPTSEKLFF.

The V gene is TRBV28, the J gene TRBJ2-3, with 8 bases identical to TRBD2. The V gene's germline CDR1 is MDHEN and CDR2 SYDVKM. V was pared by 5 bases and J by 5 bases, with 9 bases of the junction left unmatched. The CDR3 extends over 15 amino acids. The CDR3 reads CASSPERGLRDTQYF. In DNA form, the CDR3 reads TGTGCCAGCAGTCCGGAGCGGGGGCTCAGAGATACGCAGTATTTT.

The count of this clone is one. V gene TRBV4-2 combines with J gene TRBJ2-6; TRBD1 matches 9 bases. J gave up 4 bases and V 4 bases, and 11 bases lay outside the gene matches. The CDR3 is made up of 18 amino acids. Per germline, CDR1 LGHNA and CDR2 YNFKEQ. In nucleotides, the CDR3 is TGTGCCAGCAGCCGTATCCGGGACAGGGTCCAAGGGGCCAACGTCCTGACTTTC. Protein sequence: CASSRIRDRVQGANVLTF.

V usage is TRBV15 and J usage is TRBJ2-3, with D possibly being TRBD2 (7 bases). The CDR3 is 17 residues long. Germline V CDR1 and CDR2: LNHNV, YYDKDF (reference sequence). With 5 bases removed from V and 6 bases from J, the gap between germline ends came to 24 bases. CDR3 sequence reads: CATSGRRSGKGGDTQYF. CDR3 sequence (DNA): TGTGCCACCAGCGGCAGGAGGAGCGGGAAGGGGGGGGATACGCAGTATTTT.

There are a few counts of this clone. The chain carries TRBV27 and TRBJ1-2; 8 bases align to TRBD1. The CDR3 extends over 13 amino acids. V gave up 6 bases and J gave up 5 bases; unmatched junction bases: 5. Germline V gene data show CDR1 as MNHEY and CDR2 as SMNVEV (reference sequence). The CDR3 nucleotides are TGTGCCAGCAGGCCAGACAGGGGATATGGCTACACCTTC. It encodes CASRPDRGYGYTF.

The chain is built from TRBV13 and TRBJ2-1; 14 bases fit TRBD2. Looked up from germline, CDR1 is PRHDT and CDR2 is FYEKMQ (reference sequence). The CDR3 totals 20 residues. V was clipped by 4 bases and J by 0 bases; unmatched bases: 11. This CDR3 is CASSSTSGRARLSSYNEQFF. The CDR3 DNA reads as TGTGCCAGCAGCTCGACTAGCGGGAGGGCCCGGCTAAGCTCCTACAATGAGCAGTTCTTC.

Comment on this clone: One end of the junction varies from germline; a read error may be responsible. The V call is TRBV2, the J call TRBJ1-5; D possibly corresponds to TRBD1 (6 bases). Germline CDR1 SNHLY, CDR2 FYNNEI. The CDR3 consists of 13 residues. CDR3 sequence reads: CASKGQGNRPQHF. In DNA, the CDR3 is TGTGCCAGCAAGGGACAAGGGAATCGGCCCCAGCATTTT.

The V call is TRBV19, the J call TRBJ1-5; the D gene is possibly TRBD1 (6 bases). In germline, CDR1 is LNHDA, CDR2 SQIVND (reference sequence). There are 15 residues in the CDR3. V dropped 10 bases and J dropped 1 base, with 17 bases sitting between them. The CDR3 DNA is TGTGCCACGCAGGGCGGGGGCGTAAGCAATCAGCCCCAGCATTTT. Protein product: CATQGGGVSNQPQHF.

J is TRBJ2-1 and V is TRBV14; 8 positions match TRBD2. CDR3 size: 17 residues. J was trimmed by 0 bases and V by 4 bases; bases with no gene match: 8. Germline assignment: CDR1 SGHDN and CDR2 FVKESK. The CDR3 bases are TGTGCCAGCAGCCGTTTGATAAGCGGGAGCTCCTACAATGAGCAGTTCTTC. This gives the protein CASSRLISGSSYNEQFF.

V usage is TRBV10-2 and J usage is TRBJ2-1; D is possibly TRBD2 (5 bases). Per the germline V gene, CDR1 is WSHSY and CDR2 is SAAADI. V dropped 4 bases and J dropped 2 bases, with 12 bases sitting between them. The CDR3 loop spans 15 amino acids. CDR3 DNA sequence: TGCGCCAGCAGTGTATTTATCGGGGCCTACAATGAGCAGTTCTTC. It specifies CASSVFIGAYNEQFF.

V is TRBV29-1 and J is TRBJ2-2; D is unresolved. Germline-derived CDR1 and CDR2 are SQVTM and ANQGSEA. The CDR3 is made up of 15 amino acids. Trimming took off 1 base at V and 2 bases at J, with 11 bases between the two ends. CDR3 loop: CSVEGRFGNTGELFF. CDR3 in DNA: TGCAGCGTTGAAGGGCGGTTTGGTAACACCGGGGAGCTGTTTTTT.

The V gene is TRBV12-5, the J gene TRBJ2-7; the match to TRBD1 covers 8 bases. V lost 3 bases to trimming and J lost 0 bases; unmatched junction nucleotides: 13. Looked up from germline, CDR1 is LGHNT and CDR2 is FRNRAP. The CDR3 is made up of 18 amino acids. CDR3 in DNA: TGTGCTAGTGGTTTTAAACTAGGATCGGGACAGGCCTCCTACGAGCAGTACTTC. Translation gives CASGFKLGSGQASYEQYF.

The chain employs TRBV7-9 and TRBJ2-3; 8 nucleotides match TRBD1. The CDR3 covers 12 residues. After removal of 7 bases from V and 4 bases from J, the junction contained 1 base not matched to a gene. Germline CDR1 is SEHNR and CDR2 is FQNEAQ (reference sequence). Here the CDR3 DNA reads TGTGCCAGCAAGGACAGGGCAGATACGCAGTATTTT. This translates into CASKDRADTQYF. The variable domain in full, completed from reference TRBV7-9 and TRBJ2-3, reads DTGVSQNPRHKITKRGQNVTFRCDPISEHNRLYWYRQTLGQGPEFLTYFQNEAQLEKSRLLSDRFSAERPKGSFSTLEIQRTEQGDSAMYLCASKDRADTQYFGPGTRLTVL.

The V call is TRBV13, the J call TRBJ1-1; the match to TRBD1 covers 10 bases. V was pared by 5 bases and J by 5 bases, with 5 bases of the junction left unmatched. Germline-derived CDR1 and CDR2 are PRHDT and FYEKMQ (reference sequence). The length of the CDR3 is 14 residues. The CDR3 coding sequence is TGTGCCAGCAGCCTCCGGGACAGGGGAACTGAAGCTTTCTTT. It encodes CASSLRDRGTEAFF.

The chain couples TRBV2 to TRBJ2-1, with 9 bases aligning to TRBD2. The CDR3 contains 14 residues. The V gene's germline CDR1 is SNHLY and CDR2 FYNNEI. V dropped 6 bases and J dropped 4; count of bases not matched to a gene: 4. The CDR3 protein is CASRRLAVYNEQFF. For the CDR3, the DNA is TGTGCCAGCAGACGACTAGCGGTGTACAATGAGCAGTTCTTC.

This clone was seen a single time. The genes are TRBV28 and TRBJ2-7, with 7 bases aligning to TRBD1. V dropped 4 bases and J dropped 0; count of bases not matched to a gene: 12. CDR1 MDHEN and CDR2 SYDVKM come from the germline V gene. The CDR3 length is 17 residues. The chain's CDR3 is CASSSSYWDRPSYEQYF. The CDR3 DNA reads TGTGCCAGCAGTTCCTCTTACTGGGACAGACCCTCCTACGAGCAGTACTTC.

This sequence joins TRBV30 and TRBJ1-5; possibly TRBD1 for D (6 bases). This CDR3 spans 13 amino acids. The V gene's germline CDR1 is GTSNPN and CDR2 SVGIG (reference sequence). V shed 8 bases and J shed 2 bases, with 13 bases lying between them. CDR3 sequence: CAVQGSGNQPQHF. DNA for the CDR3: TGTGCCGTTCAGGGGTCGGGCAATCAGCCCCAGCATTTT.

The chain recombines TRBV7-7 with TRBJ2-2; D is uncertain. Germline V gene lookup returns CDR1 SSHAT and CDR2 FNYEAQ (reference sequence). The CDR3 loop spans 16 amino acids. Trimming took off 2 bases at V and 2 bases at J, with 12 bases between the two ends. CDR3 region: CASSLQIGRNTGELFF. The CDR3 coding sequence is TGTGCCAGCAGCTTACAGATTGGTCGAAACACCGGGGAGCTGTTTTTT.

This chain's CDR3 is CASSSGTGNTGELFF. In DNA, the CDR3 is TGCGCCAGCAGCTCCGGGACAGGGAACACCGGGGAGCTGTTTTTT. The chain employs TRBV5-1 and TRBJ2-2; 8 bases are a match to TRBD1. V dropped 3 bases and J dropped 1; count of bases not matched to a gene: 2. Germline values: CDR1 SGHRS, CDR2 YFSETQ. The CDR3 totals 15 residues. Full variable domain (remainder filled in from reference TRBV5-1 and TRBJ2-2): KAGVTQTPRYLIKTRGQQVTLSCSPISGHRSVSWYQQTPGQGLQFLFEYFSETQRNKGNFPGRFSGRQFSNSRSEMNVSTLELGDSALYLCASSSGTGNTGELFFGEGSRLTVL.

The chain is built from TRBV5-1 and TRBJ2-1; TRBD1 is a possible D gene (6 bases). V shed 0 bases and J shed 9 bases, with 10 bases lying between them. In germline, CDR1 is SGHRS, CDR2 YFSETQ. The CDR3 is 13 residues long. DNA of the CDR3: TGCGCCAGCAGCTTGGAGTCAGGGGCTGAGCAGTTCTTC. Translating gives CASSLESGAEQFF. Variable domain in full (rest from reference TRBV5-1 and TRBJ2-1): KAGVTQTPRYLIKTRGQQVTLSCSPISGHRSVSWYQQTPGQGLQFLFEYFSETQRNKGNFPGRFSGRQFSNSRSEMNVSTLELGDSALYLCASSLESGAEQFFGPGTRLTVL.

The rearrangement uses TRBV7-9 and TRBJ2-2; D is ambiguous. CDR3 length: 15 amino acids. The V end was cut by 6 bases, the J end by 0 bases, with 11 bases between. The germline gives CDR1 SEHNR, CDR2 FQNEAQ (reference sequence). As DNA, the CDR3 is TGTGCCAGCAGAACGGTTTTCGCGAACACCGGGGAGCTGTTTTTT. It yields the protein CASRTVFANTGELFF.

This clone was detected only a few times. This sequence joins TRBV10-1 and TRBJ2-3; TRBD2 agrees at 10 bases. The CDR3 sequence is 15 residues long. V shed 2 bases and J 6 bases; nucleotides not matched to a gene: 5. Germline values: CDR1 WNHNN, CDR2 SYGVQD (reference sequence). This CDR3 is CASSEATGLADTQYF. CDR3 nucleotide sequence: TGCGCCAGCAGTGAGGCCACGGGACTAGCGGATACGCAGTATTTT.

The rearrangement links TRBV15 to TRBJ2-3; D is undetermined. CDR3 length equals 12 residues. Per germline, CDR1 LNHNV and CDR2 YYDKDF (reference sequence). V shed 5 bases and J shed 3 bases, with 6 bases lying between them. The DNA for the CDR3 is TGTGCCACCAGCCGACTTACAGATACGCAGTATTTT. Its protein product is CATSRLTDTQYF. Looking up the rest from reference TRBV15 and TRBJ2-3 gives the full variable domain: DAMVIQNPRYQVTQFGKPVTLSCSQTLNHNVMYWYQQKSSQAPKLLFHYYDKDFNNEADTPDNFQSRRPNTSFCFLDIRSPGLGDTAMYLCATSRLTDTQYFGPGTRLTVL.

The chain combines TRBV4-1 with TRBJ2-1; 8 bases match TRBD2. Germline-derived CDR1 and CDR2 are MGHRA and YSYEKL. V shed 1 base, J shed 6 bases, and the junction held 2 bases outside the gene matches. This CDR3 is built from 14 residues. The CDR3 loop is CASSQGTSRNEQFF. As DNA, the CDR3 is TGCGCCAGCAGCCAAGGGACTAGCCGCAATGAGCAGTTCTTC.

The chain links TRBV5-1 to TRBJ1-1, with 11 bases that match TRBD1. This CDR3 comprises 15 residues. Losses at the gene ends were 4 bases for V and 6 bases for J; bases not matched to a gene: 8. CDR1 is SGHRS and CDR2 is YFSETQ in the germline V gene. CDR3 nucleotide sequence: TGCGCCAGCAGCCAGCGGACAGGGGGCGCCTCTGAAGCTTTCTTT. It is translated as CASSQRTGGASEAFF.

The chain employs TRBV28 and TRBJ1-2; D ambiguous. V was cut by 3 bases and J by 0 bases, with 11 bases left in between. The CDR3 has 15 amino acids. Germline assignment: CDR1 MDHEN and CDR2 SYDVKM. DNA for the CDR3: TGTGCCAGCAGTTTTTGGAGTGTAGCTAACTATGGCTACACCTTC. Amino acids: CASSFWSVANYGYTF.

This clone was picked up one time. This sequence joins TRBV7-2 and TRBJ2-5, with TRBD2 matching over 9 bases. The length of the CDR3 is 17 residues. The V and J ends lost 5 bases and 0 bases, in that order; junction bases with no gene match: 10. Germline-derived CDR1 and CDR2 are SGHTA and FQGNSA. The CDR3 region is CASSPGTSLGYQETQYF. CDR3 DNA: TGTGCCAGCAGCCCAGGGACTAGCCTGGGCTACCAAGAGACCCAGTACTTC.